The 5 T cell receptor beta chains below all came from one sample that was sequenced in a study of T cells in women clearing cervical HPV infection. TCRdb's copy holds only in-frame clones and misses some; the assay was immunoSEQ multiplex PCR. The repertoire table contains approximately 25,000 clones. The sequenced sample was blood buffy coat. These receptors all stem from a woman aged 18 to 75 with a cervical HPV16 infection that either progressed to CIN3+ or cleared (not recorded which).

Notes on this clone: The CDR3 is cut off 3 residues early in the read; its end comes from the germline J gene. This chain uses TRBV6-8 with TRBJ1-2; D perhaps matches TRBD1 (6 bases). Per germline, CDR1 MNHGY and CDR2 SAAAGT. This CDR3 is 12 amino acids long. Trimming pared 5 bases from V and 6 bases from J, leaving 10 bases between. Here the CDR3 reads CASSRYRDGYTF. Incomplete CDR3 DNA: TGTGCCAGCAGTCGATACAGGGATGGC.

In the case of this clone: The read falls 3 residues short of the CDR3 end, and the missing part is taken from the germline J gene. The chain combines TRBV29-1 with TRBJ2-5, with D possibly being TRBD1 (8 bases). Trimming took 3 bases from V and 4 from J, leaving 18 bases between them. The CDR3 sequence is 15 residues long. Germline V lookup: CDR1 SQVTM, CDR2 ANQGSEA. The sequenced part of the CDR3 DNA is TGCAGCGTTGAGTTCACAGGGGGAGGGGGAGAGACC. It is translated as CSVEFTGGGGET. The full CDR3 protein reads CSVEFTGGGGETQYF.

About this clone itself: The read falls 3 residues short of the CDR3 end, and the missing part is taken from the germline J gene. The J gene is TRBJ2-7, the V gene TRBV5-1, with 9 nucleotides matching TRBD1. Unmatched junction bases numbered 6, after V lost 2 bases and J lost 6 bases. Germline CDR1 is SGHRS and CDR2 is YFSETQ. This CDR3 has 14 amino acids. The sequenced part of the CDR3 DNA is TGCGCCAGCAGCTTCGGACAGGGGAAGGGCGAG. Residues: CASSFGQGKGE. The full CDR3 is CASSFGQGKGEQYF. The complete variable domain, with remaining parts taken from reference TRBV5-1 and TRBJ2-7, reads KAGVTQTPRYLIKTRGQQVTLSCSPISGHRSVSWYQQTPGQGLQFLFEYFSETQRNKGNFPGRFSGRQFSNSRSEMNVSTLELGDSALYLCASSFGQGKGEQYFGPGTRLTVT.

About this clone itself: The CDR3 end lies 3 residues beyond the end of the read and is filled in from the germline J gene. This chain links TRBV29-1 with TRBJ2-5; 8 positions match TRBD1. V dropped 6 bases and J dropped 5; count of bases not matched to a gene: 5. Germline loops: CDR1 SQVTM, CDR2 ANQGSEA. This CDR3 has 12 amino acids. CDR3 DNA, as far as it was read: TGCAGCGTCGAAAGACAGGGGGAGACC. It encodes CSVERQGET. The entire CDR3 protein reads CSVERQGETQYF.

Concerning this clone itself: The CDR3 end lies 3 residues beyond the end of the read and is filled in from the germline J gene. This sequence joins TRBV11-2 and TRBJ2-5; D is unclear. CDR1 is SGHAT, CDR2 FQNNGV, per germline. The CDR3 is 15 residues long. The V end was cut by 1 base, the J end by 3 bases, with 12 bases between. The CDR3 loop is CASSLGRRVEETQYF. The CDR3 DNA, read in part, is TGTGCCAGCAGCTTAGGCCGACGGGTGGAAGAGACC. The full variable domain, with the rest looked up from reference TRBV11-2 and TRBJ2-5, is EAGVAQSPRYKIIEKRQSVAFWCNPISGHATLYWYQQILGQGPKLLIQFQNNGVVDDSQLPKDRFSAERLKGVDSTLKIQPAKLEDSAVYLCASSLGRRVEETQYFGPGTRLLVL.